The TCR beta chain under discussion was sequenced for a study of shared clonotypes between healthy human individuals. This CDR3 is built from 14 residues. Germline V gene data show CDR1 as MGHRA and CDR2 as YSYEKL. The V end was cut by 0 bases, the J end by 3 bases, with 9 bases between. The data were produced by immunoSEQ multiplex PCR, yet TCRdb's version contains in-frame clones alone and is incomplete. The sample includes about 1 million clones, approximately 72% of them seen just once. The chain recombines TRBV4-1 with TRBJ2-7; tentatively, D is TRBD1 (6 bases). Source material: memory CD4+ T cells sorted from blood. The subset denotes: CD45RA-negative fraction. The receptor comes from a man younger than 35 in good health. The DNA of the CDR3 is TGCGCCAGCAGCCAAGACTCGGACAGCTACGAGCAGTACTTC. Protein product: CASSQDSDSYEQYF.